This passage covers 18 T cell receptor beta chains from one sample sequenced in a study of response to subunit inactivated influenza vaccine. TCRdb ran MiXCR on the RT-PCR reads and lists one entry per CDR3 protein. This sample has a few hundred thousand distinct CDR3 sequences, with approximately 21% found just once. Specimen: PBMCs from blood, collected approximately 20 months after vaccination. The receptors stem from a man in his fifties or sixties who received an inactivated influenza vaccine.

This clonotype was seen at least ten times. This CDR3 is CASSFLGTGNQPQHF. The CDR3 DNA is TGTGCCAGCAGTTTCCTCGGGACAGGGAACCAGCCCCAGCATTTT. The chain combines TRBV12-3 or TRBV12-4 with TRBJ1-5; 9 nucleotides agree with TRBD1. This CDR3 contains 15 residues. V lost 3 bases to trimming and J lost 7 bases; unmatched junction nucleotides: 7.

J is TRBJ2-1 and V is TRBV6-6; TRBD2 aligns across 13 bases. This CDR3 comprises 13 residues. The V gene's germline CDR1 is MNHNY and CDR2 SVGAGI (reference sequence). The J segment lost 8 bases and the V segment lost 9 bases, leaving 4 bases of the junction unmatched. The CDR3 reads CASTSGRGDEQFF. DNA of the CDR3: TGTGCCAGTACTAGCGGGAGGGGCGATGAGCAGTTCTTC.

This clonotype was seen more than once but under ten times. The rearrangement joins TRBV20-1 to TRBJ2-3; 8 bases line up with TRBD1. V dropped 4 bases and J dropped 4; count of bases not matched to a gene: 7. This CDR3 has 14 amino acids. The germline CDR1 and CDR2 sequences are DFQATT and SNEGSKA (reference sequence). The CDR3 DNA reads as TGCAGTGCTACCCAGGGGGCTTGGGCAGATACGCAGTATTTT. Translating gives CSATQGAWADTQYF.

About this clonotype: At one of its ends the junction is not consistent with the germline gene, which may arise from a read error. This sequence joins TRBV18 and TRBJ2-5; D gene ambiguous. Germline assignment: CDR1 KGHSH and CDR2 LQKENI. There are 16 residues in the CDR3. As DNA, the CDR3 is TGTGTCAGCTCACCACCGACACGTGCTGGGTTCGAGACCCAGTACTTC. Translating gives CVSSPPTRAGFETQYF.

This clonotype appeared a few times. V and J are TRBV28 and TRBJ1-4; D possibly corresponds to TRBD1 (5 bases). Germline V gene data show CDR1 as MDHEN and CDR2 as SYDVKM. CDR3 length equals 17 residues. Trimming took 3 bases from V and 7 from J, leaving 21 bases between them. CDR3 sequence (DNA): TGTGCCAGCAGTTTTTTGGGGTTCGGGGGTGGCAGTGAAAAACTGTTTTTT. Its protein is CASSFLGFGGGSEKLFF.

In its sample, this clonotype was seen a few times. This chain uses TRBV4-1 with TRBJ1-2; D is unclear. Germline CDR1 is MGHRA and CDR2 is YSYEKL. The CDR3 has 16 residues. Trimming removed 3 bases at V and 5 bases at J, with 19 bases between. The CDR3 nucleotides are TGCGCCAGCAGCCAGATCGAGCAGCCATCCTTTTATGGCTACACCTTC. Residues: CASSQIEQPSFYGYTF.

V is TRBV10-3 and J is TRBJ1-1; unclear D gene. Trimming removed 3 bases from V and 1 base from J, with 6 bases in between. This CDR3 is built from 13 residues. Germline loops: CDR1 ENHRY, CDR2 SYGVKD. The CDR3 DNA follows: TGTGCCATCAGTGATAAGGGGAACACTGAAGCTTTCTTT. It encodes CAISDKGNTEAFF.

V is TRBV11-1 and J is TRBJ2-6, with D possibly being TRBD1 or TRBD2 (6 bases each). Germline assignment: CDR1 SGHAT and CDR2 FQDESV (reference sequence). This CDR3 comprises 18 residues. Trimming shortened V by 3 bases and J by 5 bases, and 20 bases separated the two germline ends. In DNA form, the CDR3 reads TGTGCCAGCAGCTTCACCTGGTCGGGGGCCCGGAGGGCCAACGTCCTGACTTTC. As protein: CASSFTWSGARRANVLTF.

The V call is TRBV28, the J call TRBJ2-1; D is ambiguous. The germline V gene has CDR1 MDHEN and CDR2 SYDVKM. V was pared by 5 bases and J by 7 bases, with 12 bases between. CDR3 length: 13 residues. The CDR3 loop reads CASSGVPVNEQFF. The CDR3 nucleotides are TGTGCCAGCAGTGGGGTTCCAGTTAATGAGCAGTTCTTC.

The CDR3 loop is CASSQGWAGGGNTIYF. The CDR3 DNA follows: TGTGCCAGCAGCCAAGGTTGGGCAGGGGGTGGAAACACCATATATTTT. J is TRBJ1-3 and V is TRBV4-2; 7 nucleotides line up with TRBD1. The germline CDR1 and CDR2 sequences are LGHNA and YNFKEQ. The CDR3 consists of 16 residues. With V trimmed by 1 base and J by 3 bases, 6 bases remained unmatched.

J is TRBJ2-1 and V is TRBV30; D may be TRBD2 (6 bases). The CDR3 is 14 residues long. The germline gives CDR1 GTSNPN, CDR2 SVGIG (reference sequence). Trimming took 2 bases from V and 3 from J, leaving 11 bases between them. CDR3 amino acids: CAWSQVGGYNEQFF. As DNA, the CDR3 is TGTGCCTGGAGTCAGGTCGGGGGCTACAATGAGCAGTTCTTC.

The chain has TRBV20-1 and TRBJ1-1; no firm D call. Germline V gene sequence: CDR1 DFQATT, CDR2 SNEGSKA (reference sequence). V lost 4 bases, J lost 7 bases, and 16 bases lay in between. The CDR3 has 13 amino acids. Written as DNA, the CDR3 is TGCAGTGCTATCGACATCTCACCTCATGAAGCTTTCTTT. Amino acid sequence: CSAIDISPHEAFF.

CDR3 residues: CASNGFSGRGYTF. For the CDR3, the DNA is TGTGCCAGCAACGGATTCTCGGGCAGAGGCTACACCTTC. The chain carries TRBV27 and TRBJ1-2; D remains unclear. V was trimmed by 7 bases and J by 8 bases, leaving 17 bases between them. The germline CDR1 and CDR2 sequences are MNHEY and SMNVEV (reference sequence). There are 13 residues in the CDR3.

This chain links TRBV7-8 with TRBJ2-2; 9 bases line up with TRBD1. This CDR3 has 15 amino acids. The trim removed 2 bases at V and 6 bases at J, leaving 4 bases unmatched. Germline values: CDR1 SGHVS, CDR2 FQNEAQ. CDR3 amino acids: CASSLRQGGPGELFF. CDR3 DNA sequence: TGTGCCAGCAGCTTAAGACAGGGGGGGCCCGGGGAGCTGTTTTTT.

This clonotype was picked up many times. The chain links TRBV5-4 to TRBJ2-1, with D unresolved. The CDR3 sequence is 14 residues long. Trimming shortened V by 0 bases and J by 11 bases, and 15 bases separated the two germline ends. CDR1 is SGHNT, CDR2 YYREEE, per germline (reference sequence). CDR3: CASSLAKSTPKQFF. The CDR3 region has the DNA TGTGCCAGCAGCTTGGCCAAGTCAACACCAAAGCAGTTCTTC.

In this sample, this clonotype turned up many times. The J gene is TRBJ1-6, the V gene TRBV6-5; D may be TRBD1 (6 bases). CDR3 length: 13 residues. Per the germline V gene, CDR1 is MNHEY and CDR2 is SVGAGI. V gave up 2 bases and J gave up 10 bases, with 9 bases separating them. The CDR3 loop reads CASSYRGDSPLHF. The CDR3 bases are TGTGCCAGCAGTTACAGGGGGGACTCACCCCTCCACTTT.

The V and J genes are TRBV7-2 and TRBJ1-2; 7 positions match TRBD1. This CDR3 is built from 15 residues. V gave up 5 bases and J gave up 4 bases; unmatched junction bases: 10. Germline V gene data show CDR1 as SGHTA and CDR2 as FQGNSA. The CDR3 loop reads CASSRGTVGSYGYTF. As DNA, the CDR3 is TGTGCCAGCAGCCGAGGGACAGTCGGTAGCTATGGCTACACCTTC. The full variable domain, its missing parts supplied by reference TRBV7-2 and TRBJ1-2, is GAGVSQSPSNKVTEKGKDVELRCDPISGHTALYWYRQSLGQGLEFLIYFQGNSAPDKSGLPSDRFSAERTGGSVSTLTIQRTQQEDSAVYLCASSRGTVGSYGYTFGSGTRLTVV.

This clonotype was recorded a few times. The chain's CDR3 is CASSLIGGPGNIQYF. CDR3 DNA: TGTGCCAGCAGCCTCATCGGGGGGCCGGGAAACATTCAGTACTTC. This chain links TRBV7-2 with TRBJ2-4, with a possible D match to TRBD2 (7 bases). The V gene lost 5 bases and the J gene lost 6 bases, with 17 bases spanning the gap. This CDR3 comprises 15 residues. The germline V gene has CDR1 SGHTA and CDR2 FQGNSA.